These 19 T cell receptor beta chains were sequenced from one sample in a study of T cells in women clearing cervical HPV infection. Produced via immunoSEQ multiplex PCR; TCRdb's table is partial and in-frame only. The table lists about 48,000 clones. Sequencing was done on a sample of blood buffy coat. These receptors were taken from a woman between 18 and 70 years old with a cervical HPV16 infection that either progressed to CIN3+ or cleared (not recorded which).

The CDR3 sequence is CSARDLRGGNYGYTF. Partial CDR3 DNA: TGCAGTGCTAGAGACTTAAGGGGGGGGAACTATGGC. This chain joins TRBV20-1 and TRBJ1-2; TRBD1 might be the D (6 bases). The read comes to an end 3 residues before the CDR3 does, leaving the germline J gene to fill in the end. The germline V gene encodes CDR1 DFQATT and CDR2 SNEGSKA (reference sequence). The CDR3 contains 15 residues. With 0 bases removed from V and 2 bases from J, the gap between germline ends came to 13 bases.

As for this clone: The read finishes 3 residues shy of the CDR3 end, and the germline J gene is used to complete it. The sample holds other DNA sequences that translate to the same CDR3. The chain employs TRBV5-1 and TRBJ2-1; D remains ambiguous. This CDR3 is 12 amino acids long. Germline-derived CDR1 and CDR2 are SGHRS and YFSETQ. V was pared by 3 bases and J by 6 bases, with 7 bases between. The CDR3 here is CASSSLLNEQFF. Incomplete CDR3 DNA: TGCGCCAGCAGCTCACTACTCAATGAG.

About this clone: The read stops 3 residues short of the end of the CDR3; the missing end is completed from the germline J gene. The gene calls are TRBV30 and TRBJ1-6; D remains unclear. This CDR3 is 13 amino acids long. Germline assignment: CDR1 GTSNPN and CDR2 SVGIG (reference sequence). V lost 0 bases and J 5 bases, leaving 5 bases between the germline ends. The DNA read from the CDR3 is TGTGCCTGGAGTGTGAACAATAATTCACCC. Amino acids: CAWSVNNNSP. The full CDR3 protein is CAWSVNNNSPLHF.

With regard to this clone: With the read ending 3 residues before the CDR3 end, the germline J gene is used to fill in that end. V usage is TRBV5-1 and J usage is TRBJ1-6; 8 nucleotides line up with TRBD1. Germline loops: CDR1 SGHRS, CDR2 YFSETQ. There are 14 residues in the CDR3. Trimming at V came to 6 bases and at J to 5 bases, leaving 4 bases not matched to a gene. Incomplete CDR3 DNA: TGCGCCAGCAATCAGGGGGCAGATAATTCACCC. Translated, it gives CASNQGADNSP. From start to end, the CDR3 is CASNQGADNSPLHF.

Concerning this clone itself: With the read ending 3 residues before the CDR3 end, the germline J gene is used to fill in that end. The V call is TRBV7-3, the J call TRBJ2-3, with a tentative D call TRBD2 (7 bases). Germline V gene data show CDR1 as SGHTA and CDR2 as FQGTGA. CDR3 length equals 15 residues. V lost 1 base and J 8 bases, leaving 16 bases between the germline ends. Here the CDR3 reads CASSLRGGGVGTQYF. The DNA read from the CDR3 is TGTGCCAGCAGCTTAAGAGGGGGAGGGGTGGGTACG. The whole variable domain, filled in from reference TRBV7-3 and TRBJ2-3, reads GAGVSQTPSNKVTEKGKYVELRCDPISGHTALYWYRQSLGQGPEFLIYFQGTGAADDSGLPNDRFFAVRPEGSVSTLKIQRTERGDSAVYLCASSLRGGGVGTQYFGPGTRLTVL.

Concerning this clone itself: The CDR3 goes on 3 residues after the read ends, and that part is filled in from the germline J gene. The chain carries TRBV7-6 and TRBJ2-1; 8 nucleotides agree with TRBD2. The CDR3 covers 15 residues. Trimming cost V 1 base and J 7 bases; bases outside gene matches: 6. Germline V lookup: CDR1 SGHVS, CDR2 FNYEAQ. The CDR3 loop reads CASSLGGGTRNEQFF. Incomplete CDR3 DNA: TGTGCCAGCAGCTTAGGAGGGGGGACTAGGAATGAG.

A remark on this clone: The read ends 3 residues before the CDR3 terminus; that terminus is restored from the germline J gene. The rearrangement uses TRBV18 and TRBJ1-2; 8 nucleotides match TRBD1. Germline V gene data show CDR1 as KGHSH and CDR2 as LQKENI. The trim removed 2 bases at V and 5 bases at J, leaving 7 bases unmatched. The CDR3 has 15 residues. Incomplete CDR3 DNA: TGTGCCAGCTCACCAGCCGGACAGGGCTTATATGGC. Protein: CASSPAGQGLYG. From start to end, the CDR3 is CASSPAGQGLYGYTF.

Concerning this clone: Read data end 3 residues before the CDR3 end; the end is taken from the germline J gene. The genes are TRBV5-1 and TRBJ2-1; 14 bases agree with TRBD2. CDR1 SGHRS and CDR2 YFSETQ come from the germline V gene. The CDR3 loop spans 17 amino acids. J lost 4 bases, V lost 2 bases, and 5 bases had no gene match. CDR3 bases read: TGCGCCAGCAGCTTTATGGGACTAGCGGGAGTGTACAATGAG. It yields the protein CASSFMGLAGVYNE. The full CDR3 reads CASSFMGLAGVYNEQFF.

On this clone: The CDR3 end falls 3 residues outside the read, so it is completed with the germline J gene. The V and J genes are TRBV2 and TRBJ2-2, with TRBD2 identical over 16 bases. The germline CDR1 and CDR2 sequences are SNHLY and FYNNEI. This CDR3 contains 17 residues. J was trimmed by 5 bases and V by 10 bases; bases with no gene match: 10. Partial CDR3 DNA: TGTGCCATTCGTCCGGGACTAGCGGGGGGGCCGACCGGGGAG. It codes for CAIRPGLAGGPTGE. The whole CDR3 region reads CAIRPGLAGGPTGELFF.

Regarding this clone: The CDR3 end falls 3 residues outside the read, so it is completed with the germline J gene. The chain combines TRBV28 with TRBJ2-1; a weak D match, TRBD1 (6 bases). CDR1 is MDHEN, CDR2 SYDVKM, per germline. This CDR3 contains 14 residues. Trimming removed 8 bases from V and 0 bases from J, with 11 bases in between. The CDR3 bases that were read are TGTGCCAGCGGAACAGGGAGCTCCTACAATGAG. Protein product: CASGTGSSYNE. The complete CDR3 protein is CASGTGSSYNEQFF.

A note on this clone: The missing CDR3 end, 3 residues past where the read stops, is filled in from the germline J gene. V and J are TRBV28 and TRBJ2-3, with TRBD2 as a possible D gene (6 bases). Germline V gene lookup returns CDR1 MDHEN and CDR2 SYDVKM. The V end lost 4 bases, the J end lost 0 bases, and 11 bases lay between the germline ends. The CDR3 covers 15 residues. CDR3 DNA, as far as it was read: TGTGCCAGCAGTTGGGACTCTTCTAGCACAGATACG. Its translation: CASSWDSSSTDT. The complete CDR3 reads CASSWDSSSTDTQYF.

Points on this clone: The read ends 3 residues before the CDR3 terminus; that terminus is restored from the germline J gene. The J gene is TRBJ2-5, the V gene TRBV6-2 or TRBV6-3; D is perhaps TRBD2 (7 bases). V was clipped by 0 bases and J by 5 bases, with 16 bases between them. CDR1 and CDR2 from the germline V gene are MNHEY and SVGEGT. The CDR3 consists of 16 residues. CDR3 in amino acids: CASSYSLGGGEETQYF. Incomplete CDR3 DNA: TGTGCCAGCAGTTACTCTCTGGGAGGGGGGGAGGAGACC.

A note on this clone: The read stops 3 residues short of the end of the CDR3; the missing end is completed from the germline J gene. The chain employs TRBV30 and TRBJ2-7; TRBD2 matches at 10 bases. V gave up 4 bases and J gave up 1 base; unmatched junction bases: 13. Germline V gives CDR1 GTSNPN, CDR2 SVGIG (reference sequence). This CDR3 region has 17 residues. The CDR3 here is CAWTRGATSGRSYEQYF. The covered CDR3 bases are TGTGCCTGGACCAGGGGGGCGACTAGCGGGCGTTCCTACGAG.

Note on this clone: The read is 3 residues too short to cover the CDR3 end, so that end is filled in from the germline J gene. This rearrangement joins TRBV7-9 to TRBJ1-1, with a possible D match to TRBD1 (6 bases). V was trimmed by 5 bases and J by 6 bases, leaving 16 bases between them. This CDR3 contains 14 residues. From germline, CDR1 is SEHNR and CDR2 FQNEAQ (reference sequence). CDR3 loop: CASSIEGGRAEAFF. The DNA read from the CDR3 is TGTGCCAGCAGCATCGAAGGGGGACGCGCTGAA.

The covered CDR3 bases are TGTGCCAGTACAGAAAATAGCAATCAGCCC. It yields the protein CASTENSNQP. The whole CDR3 sequence reads CASTENSNQPQHF. This sequence joins TRBV19 and TRBJ1-5; D remains ambiguous. The read stops 3 residues short of the end of the CDR3; the missing end is completed from the germline J gene. The CDR3 consists of 13 residues. V was clipped by 7 bases and J by 0 bases, with 7 bases between them. Germline CDR1 LNHDA, CDR2 SQIVND (reference sequence).

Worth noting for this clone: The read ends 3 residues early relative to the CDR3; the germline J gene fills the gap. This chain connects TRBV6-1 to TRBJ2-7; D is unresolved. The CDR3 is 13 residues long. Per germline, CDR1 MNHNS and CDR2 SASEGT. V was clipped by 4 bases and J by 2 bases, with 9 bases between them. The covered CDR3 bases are TGTGCCAGCAGTGTGGTCACTACCTACGAG. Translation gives CASSVVTTYE. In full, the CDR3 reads CASSVVTTYEQYF.

CDR3 bases read: TGTGCCAGCAGTGAGCAACGAGCGGCGTCCTACAATGAG. Translating gives CASSEQRAASYNE. The CDR3 in its entirety is CASSEQRAASYNEQFF. The chain joins TRBV6-1 to TRBJ2-1; maybe TRBD2 (5 bases). Read data end 3 residues before the CDR3 end; the end is taken from the germline J gene. Trimming shortened V by 3 bases and J by 1 base, and 13 bases separated the two germline ends. The V gene's germline CDR1 is MNHNS and CDR2 SASEGT. The CDR3 totals 16 residues.

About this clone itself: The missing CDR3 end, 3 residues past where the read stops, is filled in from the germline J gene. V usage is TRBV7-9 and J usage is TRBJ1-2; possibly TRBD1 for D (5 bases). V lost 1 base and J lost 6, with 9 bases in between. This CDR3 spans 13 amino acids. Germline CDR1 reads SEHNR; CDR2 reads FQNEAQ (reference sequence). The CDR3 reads CASSLEGNHGYTF. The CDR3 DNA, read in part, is TGTGCCAGCAGCTTAGAGGGGAATCATGGC.

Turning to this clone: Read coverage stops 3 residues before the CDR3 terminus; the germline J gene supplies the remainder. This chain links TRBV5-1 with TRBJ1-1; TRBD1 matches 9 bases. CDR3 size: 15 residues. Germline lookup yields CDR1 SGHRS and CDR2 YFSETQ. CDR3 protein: CASSLGDRDHSRAFF. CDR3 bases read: TGCGCCAGCAGCTTGGGGGACAGGGACCACTCGAGG.